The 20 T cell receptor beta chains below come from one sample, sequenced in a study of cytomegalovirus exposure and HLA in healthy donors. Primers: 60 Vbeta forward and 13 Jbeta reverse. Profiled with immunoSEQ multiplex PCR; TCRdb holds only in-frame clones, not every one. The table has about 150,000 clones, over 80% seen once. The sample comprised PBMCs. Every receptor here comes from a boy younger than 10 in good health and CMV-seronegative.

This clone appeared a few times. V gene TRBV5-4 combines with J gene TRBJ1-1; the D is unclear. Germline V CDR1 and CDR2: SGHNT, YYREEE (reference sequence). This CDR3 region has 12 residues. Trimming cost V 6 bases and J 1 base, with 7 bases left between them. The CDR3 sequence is CASKHTNTEAFF. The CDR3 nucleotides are TGTGCCAGCAAACATACGAACACTGAAGCTTTCTTT.

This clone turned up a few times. The CDR3 bases are TGTGCCAGCAGCTATATAGCGGGGGTTTCCTCCGGGGAGCTGTTTTTT. Translation: CASSYIAGVSSGELFF. V and J are TRBV7-6 and TRBJ2-2; 9 nucleotides align to TRBD2. The CDR3 sequence is 16 residues long. CDR1 SGHVS and CDR2 FNYEAQ come from the germline V gene. V trimming: 4 bases; J trimming: 6 bases; junction bases outside the gene matches: 9.

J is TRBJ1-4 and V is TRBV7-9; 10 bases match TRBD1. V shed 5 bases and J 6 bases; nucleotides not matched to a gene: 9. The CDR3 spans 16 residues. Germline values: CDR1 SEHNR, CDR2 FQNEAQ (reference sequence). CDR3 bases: TGTGCCAGCAGCCCGGGCGACAGGGGGCGGGATGAAAAACTGTTTTTT. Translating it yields CASSPGDRGRDEKLFF.

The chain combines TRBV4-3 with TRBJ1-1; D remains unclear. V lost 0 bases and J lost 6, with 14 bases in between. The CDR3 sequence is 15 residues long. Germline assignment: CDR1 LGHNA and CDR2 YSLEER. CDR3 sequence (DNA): TGCGCCAGCAGCCAAGAGGAGAGGGAGGGAGCTGAAGCTTTCTTT. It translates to CASSQEEREGAEAFF.

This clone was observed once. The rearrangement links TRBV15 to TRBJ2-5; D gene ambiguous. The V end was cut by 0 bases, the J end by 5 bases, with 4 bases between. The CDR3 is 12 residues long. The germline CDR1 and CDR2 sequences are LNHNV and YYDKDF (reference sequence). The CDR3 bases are TGTGCCACCAGCAGAGATCGGGAGACCCAGTACTTC. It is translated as CATSRDRETQYF. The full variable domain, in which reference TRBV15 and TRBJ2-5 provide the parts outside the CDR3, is DAMVIQNPRYQVTQFGKPVTLSCSQTLNHNVMYWYQQKSSQAPKLLFHYYDKDFNNEADTPDNFQSRRPNTSFCFLDIRSPGLGDTAMYLCATSRDRETQYFGPGTRLLVL.

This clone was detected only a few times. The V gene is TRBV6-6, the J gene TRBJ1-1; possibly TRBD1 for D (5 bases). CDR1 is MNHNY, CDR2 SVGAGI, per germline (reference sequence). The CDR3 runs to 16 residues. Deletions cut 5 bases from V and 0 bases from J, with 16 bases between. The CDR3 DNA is TGTGCCAGCAGTGTACAACAGGAGTTCATGAACACTGAAGCTTTCTTT. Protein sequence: CASSVQQEFMNTEAFF.

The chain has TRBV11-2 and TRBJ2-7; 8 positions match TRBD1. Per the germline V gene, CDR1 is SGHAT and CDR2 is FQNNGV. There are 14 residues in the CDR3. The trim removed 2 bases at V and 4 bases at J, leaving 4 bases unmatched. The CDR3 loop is CASSLSQGAYEQYF. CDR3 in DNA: TGTGCCAGCAGCTTATCGCAGGGGGCTTACGAGCAGTACTTC.

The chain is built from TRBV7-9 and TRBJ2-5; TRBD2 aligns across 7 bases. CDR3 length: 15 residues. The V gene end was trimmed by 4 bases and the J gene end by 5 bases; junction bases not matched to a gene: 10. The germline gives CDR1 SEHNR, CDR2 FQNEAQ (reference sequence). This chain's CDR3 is CASSYSLTSPETQYF. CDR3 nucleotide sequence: TGTGCCAGCAGCTATTCGCTGACTAGCCCCGAGACCCAGTACTTC.

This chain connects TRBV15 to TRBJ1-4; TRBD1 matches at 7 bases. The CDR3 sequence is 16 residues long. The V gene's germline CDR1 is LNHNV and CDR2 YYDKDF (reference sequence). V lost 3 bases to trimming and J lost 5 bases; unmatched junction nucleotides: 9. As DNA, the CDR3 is TGTGCCACCAGCAGGGGCCTCAGGGGGGAGAATGAAAAACTGTTTTTT. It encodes CATSRGLRGENEKLFF.

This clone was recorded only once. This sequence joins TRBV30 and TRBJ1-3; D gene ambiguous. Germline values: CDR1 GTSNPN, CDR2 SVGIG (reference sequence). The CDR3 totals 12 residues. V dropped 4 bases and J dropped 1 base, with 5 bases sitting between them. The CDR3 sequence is CAWKLSGNTIYF. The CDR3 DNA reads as TGTGCCTGGAAATTATCTGGAAACACCATATATTTT.

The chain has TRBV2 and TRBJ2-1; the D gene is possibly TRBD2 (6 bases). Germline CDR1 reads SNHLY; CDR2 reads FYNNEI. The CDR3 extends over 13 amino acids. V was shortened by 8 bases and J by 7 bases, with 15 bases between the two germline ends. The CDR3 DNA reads TGTGCCAGCGACCCAACGGGGGTAAATGAGCAGTTCTTC. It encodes CASDPTGVNEQFF.

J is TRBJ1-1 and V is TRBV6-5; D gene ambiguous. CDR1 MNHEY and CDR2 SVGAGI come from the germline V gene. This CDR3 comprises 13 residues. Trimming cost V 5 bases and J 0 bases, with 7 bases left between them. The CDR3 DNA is TGTGCCAGCAGTCTAGTTATGAACACTGAAGCTTTCTTT. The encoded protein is CASSLVMNTEAFF.

DNA of the CDR3: TGTGCCAGCAGCTTAACGGGAACGGCTAACACTGAAGCTTTCTTT. It codes for CASSLTGTANTEAFF. The J gene is TRBJ1-1, the V gene TRBV7-2; no clear D gene. This CDR3 contains 15 residues. The germline V gene encodes CDR1 SGHTA and CDR2 FQGNSA. Trimming removed 2 bases at V and 2 bases at J, with 12 bases between.

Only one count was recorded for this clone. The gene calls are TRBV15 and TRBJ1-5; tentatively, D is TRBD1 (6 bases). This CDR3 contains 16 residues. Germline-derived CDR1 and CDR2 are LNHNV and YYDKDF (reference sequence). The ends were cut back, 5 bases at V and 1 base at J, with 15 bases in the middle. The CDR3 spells CATSLTGILSNQPQHF. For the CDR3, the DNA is TGTGCCACCAGCCTAACAGGGATTCTAAGCAATCAGCCCCAGCATTTT.

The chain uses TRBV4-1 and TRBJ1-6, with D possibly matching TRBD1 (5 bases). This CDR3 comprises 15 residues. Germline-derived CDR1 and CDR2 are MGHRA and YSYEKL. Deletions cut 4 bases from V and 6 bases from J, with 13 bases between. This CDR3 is CASSPLQGSNSPLHF. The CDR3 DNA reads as TGCGCCAGCAGCCCCCTGCAGGGCTCTAATTCACCCCTCCACTTT.

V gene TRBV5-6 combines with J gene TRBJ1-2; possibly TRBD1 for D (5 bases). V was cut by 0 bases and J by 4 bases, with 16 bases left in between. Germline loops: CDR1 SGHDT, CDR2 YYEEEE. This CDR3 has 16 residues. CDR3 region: CASSLGTREHPYGYTF. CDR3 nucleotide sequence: TGTGCCAGCAGCTTGGGGACCAGGGAACACCCCTATGGCTACACCTTC.

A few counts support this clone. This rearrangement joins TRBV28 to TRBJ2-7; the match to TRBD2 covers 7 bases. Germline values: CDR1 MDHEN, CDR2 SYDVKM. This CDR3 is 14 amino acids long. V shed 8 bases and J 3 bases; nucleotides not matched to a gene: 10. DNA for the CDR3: TGTGCCAGCTACGCGGGAGCCCAGATCTACGAGCAGTACTTC. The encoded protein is CASYAGAQIYEQYF. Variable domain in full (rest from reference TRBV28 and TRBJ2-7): DVKVTQSSRYLVKRTGEKVFLECVQDMDHENMFWYRQDPGLGLRLIYFSYDVKMKEKGDIPEGYSVSREKKERFSLILESASTNQTSMYLCASYAGAQIYEQYFGPGTRLTVT.

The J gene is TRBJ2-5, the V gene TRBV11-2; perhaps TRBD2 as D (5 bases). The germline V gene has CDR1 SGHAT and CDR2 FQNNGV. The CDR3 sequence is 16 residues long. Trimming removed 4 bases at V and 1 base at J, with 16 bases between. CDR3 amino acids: CASSSPPADLQETQYF. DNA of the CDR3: TGTGCCAGCAGCTCACCCCCAGCGGACCTCCAAGAGACCCAGTACTTC.

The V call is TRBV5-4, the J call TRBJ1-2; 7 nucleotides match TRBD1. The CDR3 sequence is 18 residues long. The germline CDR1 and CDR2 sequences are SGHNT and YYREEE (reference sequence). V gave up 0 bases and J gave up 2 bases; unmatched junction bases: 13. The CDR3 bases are TGTGCCAGCAGCTTGGCCCGATTGACAGGGTTGAGGAACTATGGCTACACCTTC. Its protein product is CASSLARLTGLRNYGYTF.

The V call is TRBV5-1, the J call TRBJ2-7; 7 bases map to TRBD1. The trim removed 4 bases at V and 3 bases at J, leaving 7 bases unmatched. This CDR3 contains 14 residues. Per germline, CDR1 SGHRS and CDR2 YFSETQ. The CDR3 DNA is TGCGCCAGCAGCCCTCCGGGACAGAACTACGAGCAGTACTTC. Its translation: CASSPPGQNYEQYF.